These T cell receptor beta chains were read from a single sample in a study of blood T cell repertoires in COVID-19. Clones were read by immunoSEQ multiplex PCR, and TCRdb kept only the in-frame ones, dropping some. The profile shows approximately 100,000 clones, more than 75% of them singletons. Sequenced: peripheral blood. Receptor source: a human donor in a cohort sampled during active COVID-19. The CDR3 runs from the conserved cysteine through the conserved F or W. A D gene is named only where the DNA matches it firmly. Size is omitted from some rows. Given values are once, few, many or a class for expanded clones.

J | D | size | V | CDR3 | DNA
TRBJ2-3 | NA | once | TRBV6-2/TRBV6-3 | CASSSLGTDTQYF | TGTGCCAGCAGCTCCCTTGGCACAGATACGCAGTATTTT
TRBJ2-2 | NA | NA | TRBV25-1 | CASTRPGTHTGELFF | TGTGCCAGCACTAGACCCGGGACACACACCGGGGAGCTGTTTTTT
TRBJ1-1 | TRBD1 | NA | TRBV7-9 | CASTTTGRWNTEAFF | TGTGCCAGCACTACGACAGGGCGGTGGAACACTGAAGCTTTCTTT
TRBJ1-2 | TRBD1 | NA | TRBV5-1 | CASSLAWTGNYGYTF | TGCGCCAGCAGCTTGGCCTGGACAGGGAACTATGGCTACACCTTC
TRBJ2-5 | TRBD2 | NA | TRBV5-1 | CASSSAGLAGGQGETQYF | TGCGCCAGCAGCTCCGCGGGACTAGCGGGGGGGCAGGGAGAGACCCAGTACTTC
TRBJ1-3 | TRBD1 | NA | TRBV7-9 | CASSLGRTGLSGNTIYF | TGTGCCAGCAGCTTAGGACGGACAGGTCTCTCTGGAAACACCATATATTTT
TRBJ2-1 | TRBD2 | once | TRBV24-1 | CATSDELAGGVHEQFF | TGTGCCACCAGTGATGAACTAGCGGGGGGCGTCCATGAGCAGTTCTTC
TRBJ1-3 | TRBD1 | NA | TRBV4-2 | CASSNTGAVGNTIYF | TGTGCCAGCAGTAATACAGGGGCGGTTGGAAACACCATATATTTT
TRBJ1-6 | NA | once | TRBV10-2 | CASSDLYSPLHF | TGCGCCAGCAGTGATCTCTATTCACCCCTCCACTTT
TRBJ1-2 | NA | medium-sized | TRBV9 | CASSPFGGSDGYTF | TGTGCCAGCAGCCCGTTTGGAGGGTCGGATGGCTACACCTTC
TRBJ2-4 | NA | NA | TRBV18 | CASSPGRDKNIQYF | TGTGCCAGCTCACCGGGCCGTGACAAAAACATTCAGTACTTC
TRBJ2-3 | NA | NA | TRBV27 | CASSLGQGQITSTDTQYF | TGTGCCAGCAGTTTAGGGCAGGGACAAATAACTAGCACAGATACGCAGTATTTT
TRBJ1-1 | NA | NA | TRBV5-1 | CASSLDLIGSTMNTEAFF | TGCGCCAGCAGCTTGGATCTGATCGGGAGTACGATGAACACTGAAGCTTTCTTT
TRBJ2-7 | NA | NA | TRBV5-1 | CASSLSPEVSYEQYF | TGCGCCAGCAGCCTGTCACCGGAGGTCTCCTACGAGCAGTACTTC
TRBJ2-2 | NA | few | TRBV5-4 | CASSFDRLTGELFF | TGTGCCAGCAGCTTCGACAGGCTCACCGGGGAGCTGTTTTTT
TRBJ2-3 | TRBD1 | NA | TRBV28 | CASSVGTGVTDTQYF | TGTGCCAGCAGTGTAGGGACAGGGGTTACAGATACGCAGTATTTT
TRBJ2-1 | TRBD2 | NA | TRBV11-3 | CASSVGLVNEQFF | TGTGCCAGCAGCGTGGGACTAGTCAATGAGCAGTTCTTC
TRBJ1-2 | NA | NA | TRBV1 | CTSSQGGQTNYGYTF | TGCACCAGCAGCCAAGGGGGACAGACAAACTATGGCTACACCTTC
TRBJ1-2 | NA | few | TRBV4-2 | CASSPDRDTGYTF | TGTGCCAGCAGCCCAGACCGGGACACGGGCTACACCTTC
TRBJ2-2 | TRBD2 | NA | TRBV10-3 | CAISGSGGAFSGELFF | TGTGCCATCAGCGGTAGCGGGGGGGCCTTCTCCGGGGAGCTGTTTTTT
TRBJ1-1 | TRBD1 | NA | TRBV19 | CASKTRGVTEAFF | TGTGCCAGTAAGACCAGGGGGGTGACTGAAGCTTTCTTT
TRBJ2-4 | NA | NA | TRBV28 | CASSHGQLAKNIQYF | TGTGCCAGCAGCCATGGACAGCTAGCCAAAAACATTCAGTACTTC
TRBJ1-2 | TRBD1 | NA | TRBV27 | CASSLHSTGTADGYTF | TGTGCCAGCAGTCTGCACAGTACCGGGACAGCCGATGGCTACACCTTC
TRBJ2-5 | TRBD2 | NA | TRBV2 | CASGQLAGGRETQYF | TGTGCCAGCGGACAGCTAGCGGGGGGGCGAGAGACCCAGTACTTC
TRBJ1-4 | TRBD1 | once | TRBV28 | CASSLTGAGGKLFF | TGTGCCAGCAGCCTAACAGGGGCGGGGGGAAAACTGTTTTTT
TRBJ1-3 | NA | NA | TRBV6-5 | CASSYEGVSGNTIYF | TGTGCCAGCAGTTACGAAGGGGTCTCTGGAAACACCATATATTTT
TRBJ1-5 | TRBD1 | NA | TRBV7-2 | CASSVSQGAVQPQHF | TGTGCCAGCAGCGTCAGCCAGGGGGCGGTTCAGCCCCAGCATTTT
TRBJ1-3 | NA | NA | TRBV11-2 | CASSLGPGGAGNTIYF | TGTGCCAGCAGCTTAGGACCTGGAGGAGCTGGAAACACCATATATTTT
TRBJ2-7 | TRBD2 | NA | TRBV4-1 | CASSQGLTGGTYEQYF | TGCGCCAGCAGCCAAGGACTGACGGGGGGGACCTACGAGCAGTACTTC
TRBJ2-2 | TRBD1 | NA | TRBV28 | CASRTLTGTGELFF | TGTGCCAGCAGGACCTTGACAGGGACCGGGGAGCTGTTTTTT
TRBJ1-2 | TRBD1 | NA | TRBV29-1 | CSVPGQGNYGYTF | TGCAGCGTCCCGGGACAGGGTAACTATGGCTACACCTTC
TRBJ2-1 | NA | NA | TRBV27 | CASSPSAGPYSYNEQFF | TGTGCCAGCAGTCCCTCAGCGGGCCCTTACTCCTACAATGAGCAGTTCTTC
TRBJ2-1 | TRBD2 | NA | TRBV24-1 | CATSDPSGRVYNEQFF | TGTGCCACCAGTGACCCTAGCGGGAGGGTCTACAATGAGCAGTTCTTC
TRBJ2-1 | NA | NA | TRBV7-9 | CASRRWEDWEQFF | TGTGCCAGCCGCAGGTGGGAGGATTGGGAGCAGTTCTTC
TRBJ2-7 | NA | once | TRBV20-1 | CSAESVDEQYF | TGCAGTGCTGAGTCCGTCGACGAGCAGTACTTC
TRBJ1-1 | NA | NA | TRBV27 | CASSLSRMAEAFF | TGTGCCAGCAGTTTGAGCAGGATGGCTGAAGCTTTCTTT
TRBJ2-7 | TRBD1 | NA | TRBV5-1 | CASSLAGGDNEQYF | TGCGCCAGCAGCTTGGCAGGGGGCGATAACGAGCAGTACTTC
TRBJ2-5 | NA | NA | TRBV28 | CASSSAGSYSETQYF | TGTGCCAGCAGTTCGGCAGGAAGCTATTCAGAGACCCAGTACTTC
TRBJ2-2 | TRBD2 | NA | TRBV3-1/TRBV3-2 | CASSQDQAGGQFANTGELFF | TGTGCCAGCAGCCAAGATCAGGCGGGGGGCCAGTTCGCGAACACCGGGGAGCTGTTTTTT
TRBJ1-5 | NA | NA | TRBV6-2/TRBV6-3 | CASSYLDLSNQPQHF | TGTGCCAGCAGTTACCTCGACTTGAGCAATCAGCCCCAGCATTTT
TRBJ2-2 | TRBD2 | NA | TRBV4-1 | CASSHGREGTGELFF | TGCGCCAGCAGCCACGGCAGGGAGGGAACCGGGGAGCTGTTTTTT
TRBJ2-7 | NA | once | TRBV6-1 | CASSEFGRGWEQYF | TGTGCCAGCAGTGAATTCGGCCGGGGTTGGGAGCAGTACTTC
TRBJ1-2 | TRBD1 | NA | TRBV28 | CASSLRWTGGYGYTF | TGTGCCAGCAGTTTAAGGTGGACAGGGGGCTATGGCTACACCTTC
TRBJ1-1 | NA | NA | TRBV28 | CASSSREGGRTEAFF | TGTGCCAGCAGTTCCCGTGAGGGGGGGAGGACTGAAGCTTTCTTT
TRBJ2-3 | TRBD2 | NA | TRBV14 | CASSPGTSRADTQYF | TGTGCCAGCAGTCCCGGGACTAGCCGCGCAGATACGCAGTATTTT
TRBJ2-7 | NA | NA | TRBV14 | CASSPASGSYYEQYF | TGTGCCAGCAGCCCAGCCTCAGGATCGTACTACGAGCAGTACTTC
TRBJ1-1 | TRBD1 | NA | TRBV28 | CASSTGQGSVEAFF | TGTGCCAGCAGTACGGGACAGGGATCGGTGGAAGCTTTCTTT
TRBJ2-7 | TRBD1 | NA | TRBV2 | CASRDRAYEQYF | TGTGCCAGCAGGGACAGGGCCTACGAGCAGTACTTC
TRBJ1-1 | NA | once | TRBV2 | CASSGTGTSNTEAFF | TGTGCCAGCAGTGGAACCGGGACATCGAACACTGAAGCTTTCTTT
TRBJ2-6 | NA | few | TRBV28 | CASSPPLIQGANVLTF | TGTGCCAGCAGTCCTCCCCTTATACAGGGGGCCAACGTCCTGACTTTC
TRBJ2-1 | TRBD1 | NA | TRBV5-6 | CASSYGQGRNEQFF | TGTGCCAGCAGCTACGGACAGGGTAGGAATGAGCAGTTCTTC
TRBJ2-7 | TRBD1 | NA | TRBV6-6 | CASSPNLGQGGKNEQYF | TGTGCCAGCAGTCCCAACTTGGGACAGGGGGGAAAGAACGAGCAGTACTTC
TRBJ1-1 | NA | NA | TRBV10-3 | CASARGTEAFF | TGTGCCAGCGCTAGGGGAACTGAAGCTTTCTTT
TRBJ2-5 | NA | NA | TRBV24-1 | CATSDGGRHPQETQYF | TGTGCCACCAGTGATGGAGGGCGACACCCCCAAGAGACCCAGTACTTC
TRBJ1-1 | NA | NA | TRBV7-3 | CASSLDSGWNTEAFF | TGTGCCAGCAGCTTAGATTCAGGGTGGAACACTGAAGCTTTCTTT
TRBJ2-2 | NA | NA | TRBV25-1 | CASSEYLGRTGELFF | TGTGCCAGCAGTGAATATTTGGGGCGAACCGGGGAGCTGTTTTTT
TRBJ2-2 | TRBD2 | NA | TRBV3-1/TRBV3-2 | CASSQEPGGSGGNSRSYNTGELFF | TGTGCCAGCAGCCAAGAACCCGGCGGTAGCGGGGGGAATTCGAGAAGCTATAACACCGGGGAGCTGTTTTTT